The 15 T cell receptor beta chains given below trace back to one sample, sequenced in a study of molecular identifiers for immune sequencing clone quantification. TCRdb analysed the PCR reads with MiXCR anew, one entry per CDR3 protein. The sample holds 400,000 to 600,000 distinct CDR3 sequences, about a fifth seen once. Input material: naive CD8+ T cells from blood, with Jurkat cell RNA spiked in. Subset: FACS-sorted CD8+CD4-CCR7+CD45RA+ naive T cells. The receptors originated from a human donor in good health. Some libraries in this study had Jurkat cell RNA spiked in.

J is TRBJ2-5 and V is TRBV4-3; the match to TRBD2 covers 9 bases. This CDR3 region has 16 residues. CDR1 is LGHNA, CDR2 YSLEER, per germline. V gave up 1 base and J gave up 5 bases; unmatched junction bases: 8. The CDR3 is CASSQVASSGVETQYF. The CDR3 nucleotides are TGCGCCAGCAGCCAAGTAGCTTCTAGCGGGGTTGAGACCCAGTACTTC.

There are many counts of this clonotype. The chain is built from TRBV4-3 and TRBJ1-5; no clear D. V was clipped by 4 bases and J by 6 bases, with 16 bases between them. Germline V lookup: CDR1 LGHNA, CDR2 YSLEER. The CDR3 spans 15 residues. The CDR3 is CASSRDAVNGQPQHF. The CDR3 DNA sequence: TGCGCCAGCAGCCGAGATGCCGTCAATGGTCAGCCCCAGCATTTT.

This clonotype was seen a handful of times. CDR3: CASIASGRAAGELFF. In DNA form, the CDR3 reads TGTGCCAGTATTGCTAGCGGGAGGGCCGCCGGGGAGCTGTTTTTT. V usage is TRBV19 and J usage is TRBJ2-2; 12 nucleotides align to TRBD2. Per the germline V gene, CDR1 is LNHDA and CDR2 is SQIVND (reference sequence). The trim removed 7 bases at V and 6 bases at J, leaving 6 bases unmatched. This CDR3 region has 15 residues.

This clonotype has ten or more counts. The genes are TRBV4-1 and TRBJ2-7, with D uncertain. CDR3 length: 15 residues. The ends were cut back, 1 base at V and 2 bases at J, with 12 bases in the middle. The V gene's germline CDR1 is MGHRA and CDR2 YSYEKL. The CDR3 is CASSQGDPGTYEQYF. The CDR3 DNA sequence: TGCGCCAGCAGCCAAGGCGACCCAGGTACCTACGAGCAGTACTTC.

This clonotype was seen more than once but under ten times. The chain couples TRBV4-1 to TRBJ2-1; no definite D call. The CDR3 spans 15 residues. V lost 3 bases and J 0 bases, leaving 9 bases between the germline ends. Germline lookup yields CDR1 MGHRA and CDR2 YSYEKL. The CDR3 DNA reads as TGCGCCAGCAGCCACCAACAGTTCTCCTACAATGAGCAGTTCTTC. It translates to CASSHQQFSYNEQFF.

J is TRBJ1-1 and V is TRBV7-9, with D possibly matching TRBD1 (5 bases). V was shortened by 5 bases and J by 5 bases, with 15 bases between the two germline ends. The germline V gene has CDR1 SEHNR and CDR2 FQNEAQ (reference sequence). The CDR3 covers 14 residues. The DNA of the CDR3 is TGTGCCAGCAGCCCCCAAGACAGATATACTGAAGCTTTCTTT. Translation: CASSPQDRYTEAFF.

This clonotype showed up just a few times. V gene TRBV24-1 combines with J gene TRBJ2-7; D gene unclear. The V end lost 2 bases, the J end lost 2 bases, and 12 bases lay between the germline ends. The germline gives CDR1 KGHDR, CDR2 SFDVKD. This CDR3 has 15 amino acids. CDR3 coding DNA: TGTGCCACCAGTGATTCCCCGACTGGCCCCTACGAGCAGTACTTC. Its protein is CATSDSPTGPYEQYF.

This clonotype was seen a few times. The genes are TRBV20-1 and TRBJ2-7, with TRBD2 identical over 11 bases. V was clipped by 1 base and J by 1 base; unmatched bases: 6. CDR3 length: 16 residues. Germline CDR1 DFQATT, CDR2 SNEGSKA (reference sequence). DNA for the CDR3: TGCAGTGCTAGAGCATATAGCGGGAGGGATTCCTACGAGCAGTACTTC. Translation: CSARAYSGRDSYEQYF.

This clonotype was recorded a few times. The chain uses TRBV4-3 and TRBJ2-5; 7 bases match TRBD2. Germline CDR1 is LGHNA and CDR2 is YSLEER. The CDR3 runs to 15 residues. V was clipped by 4 bases and J by 5 bases; unmatched bases: 10. CDR3 protein: CASSLREAGLETQYF. CDR3 DNA sequence: TGCGCCAGCAGCCTCCGGGAAGCGGGGTTGGAGACCCAGTACTTC.

This clonotype was seen repeatedly, ten times or more. This chain links TRBV28 with TRBJ1-5; D is unclear. Trimming took off 2 bases at V and 0 bases at J, with 14 bases between the two ends. CDR3 length: 17 residues. Germline lookup yields CDR1 MDHEN and CDR2 SYDVKM. CDR3 residues: CASSLAQESYSNQPQHF. The CDR3 DNA reads TGTGCCAGCAGTTTAGCCCAGGAATCTTATAGCAATCAGCCCCAGCATTTT.

This clonotype has only a few counts. J is TRBJ2-7 and V is TRBV4-1; a weak D match, TRBD2 (5 bases). This CDR3 contains 16 residues. From germline, CDR1 is MGHRA and CDR2 YSYEKL. The ends were cut back, 0 bases at V and 2 bases at J, with 14 bases in the middle. Written as DNA, the CDR3 is TGCGCCAGCAGCCAAGAGACGACTACGGGGACCTACGAGCAGTACTTC. As protein: CASSQETTTGTYEQYF.

Comments on this clonotype: Since a much larger clone is just one base distant, this may be a read error. The V call is TRBV15, the J call TRBJ1-5; 9 bases align to TRBD1. The CDR3 contains 14 residues. CDR1 is LNHNV and CDR2 is YYDKDF in the germline V gene (reference sequence). The trim removed 5 bases at V and 5 bases at J, leaving 4 bases unmatched. CDR3 nucleotide sequence: TGTGCCACCAGCGGGACAGGGTTCCATCAGCCCCAGCATTTT. It codes for CATSGTGFHQPQHF.

This clonotype was counted at least ten times. The chain carries TRBV3-1 and TRBJ1-1; D gene unclear. Trimming left V 4 bases short and J 1 base short, with 7 bases between. The germline gives CDR1 LGHDT, CDR2 YNNKEL (reference sequence). This CDR3 has 13 residues. Here the CDR3 reads CASSPTSNTEAFF. CDR3 coding DNA: TGTGCCAGCAGCCCGACATCGAACACTGAAGCTTTCTTT. Drawing the rest from reference TRBV3-1 and TRBJ1-1, the complete variable domain is DTAVSQTPKYLVTQMGNDKSIKCEQNLGHDTMYWYKQDSKKFLKIMFSYNNKELIINETVPNRFSPKSPDKAHLNLHINSLELGDSAVYFCASSPTSNTEAFFGQGTRLTVV.

The rearrangement joins TRBV12-3 or TRBV12-4 to TRBJ1-5; D is undetermined. V was cut by 11 bases and J by 8 bases, with 10 bases left in between. CDR3 length: 10 amino acids. CDR3 region: CAGGQKPQHF. The CDR3 bases are TGTGCCGGCGGTCAAAAGCCCCAGCATTTT.

This chain joins TRBV19 and TRBJ2-7; perhaps TRBD1 as D (6 bases). V lost 7 bases to trimming and J lost 1 base, with 17 bases between them. CDR1 is LNHDA and CDR2 is SQIVND in the germline V gene (reference sequence). This CDR3 contains 15 residues. The CDR3 region is CASKMAGERSYEQYF. CDR3 DNA: TGTGCCAGTAAGATGGCAGGGGAGAGGTCCTACGAGCAGTACTTC.